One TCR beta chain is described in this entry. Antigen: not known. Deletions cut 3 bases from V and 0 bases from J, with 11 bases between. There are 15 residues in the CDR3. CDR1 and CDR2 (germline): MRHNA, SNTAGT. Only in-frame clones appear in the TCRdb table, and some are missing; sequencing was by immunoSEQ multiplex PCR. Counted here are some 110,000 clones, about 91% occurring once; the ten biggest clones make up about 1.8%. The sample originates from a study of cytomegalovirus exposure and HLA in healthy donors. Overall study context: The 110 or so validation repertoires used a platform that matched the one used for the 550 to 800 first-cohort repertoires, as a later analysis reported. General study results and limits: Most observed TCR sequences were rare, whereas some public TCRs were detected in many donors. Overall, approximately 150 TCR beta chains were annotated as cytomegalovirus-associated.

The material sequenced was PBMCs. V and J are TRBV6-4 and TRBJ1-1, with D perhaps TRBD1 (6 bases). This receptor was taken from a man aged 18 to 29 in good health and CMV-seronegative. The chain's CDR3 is CASSEVWTVNTEAFF. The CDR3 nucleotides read TGTGCCAGCAGTGAGGTATGGACAGTGAACACTGAAGCTTTCTTT.